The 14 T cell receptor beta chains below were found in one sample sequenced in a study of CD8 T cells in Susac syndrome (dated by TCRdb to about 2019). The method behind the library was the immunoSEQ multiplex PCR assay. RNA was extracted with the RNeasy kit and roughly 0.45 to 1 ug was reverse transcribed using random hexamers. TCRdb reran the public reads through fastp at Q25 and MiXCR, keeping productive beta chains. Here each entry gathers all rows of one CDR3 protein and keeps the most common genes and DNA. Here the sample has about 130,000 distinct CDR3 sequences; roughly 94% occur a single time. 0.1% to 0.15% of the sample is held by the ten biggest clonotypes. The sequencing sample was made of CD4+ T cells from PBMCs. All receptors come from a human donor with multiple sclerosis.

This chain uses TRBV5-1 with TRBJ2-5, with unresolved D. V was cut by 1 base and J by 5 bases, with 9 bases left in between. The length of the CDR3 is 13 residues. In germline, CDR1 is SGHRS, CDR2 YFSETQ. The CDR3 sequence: CASSLPDGETQYF. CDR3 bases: TGCGCCAGCAGCTTGCCAGATGGGGAGACCCAGTACTTC.

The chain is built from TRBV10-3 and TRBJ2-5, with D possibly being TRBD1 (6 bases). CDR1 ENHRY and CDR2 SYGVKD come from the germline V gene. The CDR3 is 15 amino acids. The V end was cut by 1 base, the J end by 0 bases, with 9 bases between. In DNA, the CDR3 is TGTGCCATCAGTGAGTGGGGACAACACCAAGAGACCCAGTACTTC. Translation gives CAISEWGQHQETQYF.

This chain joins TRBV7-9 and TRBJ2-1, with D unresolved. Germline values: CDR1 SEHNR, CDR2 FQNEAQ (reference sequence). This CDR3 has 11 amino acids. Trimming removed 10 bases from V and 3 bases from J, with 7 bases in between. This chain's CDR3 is CAITYYNEQFF. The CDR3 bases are TGTGCCATCACTTACTACAATGAGCAGTTCTTC.

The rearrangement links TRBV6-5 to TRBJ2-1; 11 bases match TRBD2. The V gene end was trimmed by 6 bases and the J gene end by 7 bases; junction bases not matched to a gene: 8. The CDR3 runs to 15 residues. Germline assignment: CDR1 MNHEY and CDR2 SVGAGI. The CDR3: CASRPSGGRKNEQFF. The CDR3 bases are TGTGCCAGCAGACCTAGCGGGGGGCGAAAGAATGAGCAGTTCTTC.

DNA for the CDR3: TGTGCCAGCAGCTTAGTCAGGGATCAGACCCAGTACTTC. Residues: CASSLVRDQTQYF. The chain combines TRBV13 with TRBJ2-5, with D possibly matching TRBD1 (5 bases). Germline V CDR1 and CDR2: PRHDT, FYEKMQ (reference sequence). Trimming removed 1 base at V and 6 bases at J, with 9 bases between. This CDR3 has 13 amino acids.

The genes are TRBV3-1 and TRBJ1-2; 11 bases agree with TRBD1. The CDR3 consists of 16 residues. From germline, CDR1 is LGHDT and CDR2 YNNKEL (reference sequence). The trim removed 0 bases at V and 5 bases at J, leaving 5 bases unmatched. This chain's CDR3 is CASSQDWTGGNYGYTF. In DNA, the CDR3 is TGTGCCAGCAGCCAAGATTGGACAGGGGGCAATTATGGCTACACCTTC.

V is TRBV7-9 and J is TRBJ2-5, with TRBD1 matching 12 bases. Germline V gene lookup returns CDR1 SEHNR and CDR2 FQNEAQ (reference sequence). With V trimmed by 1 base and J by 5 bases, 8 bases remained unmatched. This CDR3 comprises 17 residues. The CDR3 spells CASSLEGTGGAGETQYF. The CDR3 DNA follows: TGTGCCAGCAGCTTAGAAGGGACAGGGGGCGCCGGGGAGACCCAGTACTTC.

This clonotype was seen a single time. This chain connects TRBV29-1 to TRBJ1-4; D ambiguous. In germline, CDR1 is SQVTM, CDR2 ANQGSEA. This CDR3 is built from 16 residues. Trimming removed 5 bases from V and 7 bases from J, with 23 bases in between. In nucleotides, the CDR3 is TGCAGCGTTCTAACTGCGACTGGTAGAATGGGTGAAAAACTGTTTTTT. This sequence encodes CSVLTATGRMGEKLFF.

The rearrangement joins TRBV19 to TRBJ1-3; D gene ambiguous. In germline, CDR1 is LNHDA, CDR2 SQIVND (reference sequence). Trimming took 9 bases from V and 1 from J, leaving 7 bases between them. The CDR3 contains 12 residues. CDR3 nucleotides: TGTGCCAGCCATTTTTCTGGAAACACCATATATTTT. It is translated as CASHFSGNTIYF. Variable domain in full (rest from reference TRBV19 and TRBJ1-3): DGGITQSPKYLFRKEGQNVTLSCEQNLNHDAMYWYRQDPGQGLRLIYYSQIVNDFQKGDIAEGYSVSREKKESFPLTVTSAQKNPTAFYLCASHFSGNTIYFGEGSWLTVV.

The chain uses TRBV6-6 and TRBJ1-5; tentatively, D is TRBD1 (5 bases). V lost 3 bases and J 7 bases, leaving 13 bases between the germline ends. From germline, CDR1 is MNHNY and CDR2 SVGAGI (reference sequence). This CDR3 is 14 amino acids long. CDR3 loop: CASSYEGYEQPQHF. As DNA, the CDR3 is TGTGCCAGCAGTTATGAGGGGTATGAGCAGCCCCAGCATTTT.

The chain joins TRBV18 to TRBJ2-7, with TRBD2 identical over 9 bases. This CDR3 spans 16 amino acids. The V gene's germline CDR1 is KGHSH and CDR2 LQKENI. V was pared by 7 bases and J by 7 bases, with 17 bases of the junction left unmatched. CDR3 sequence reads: CASFGQEASGVQEQYF. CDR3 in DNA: TGTGCCAGCTTTGGACAGGAGGCTAGCGGGGTCCAAGAGCAGTACTTC.

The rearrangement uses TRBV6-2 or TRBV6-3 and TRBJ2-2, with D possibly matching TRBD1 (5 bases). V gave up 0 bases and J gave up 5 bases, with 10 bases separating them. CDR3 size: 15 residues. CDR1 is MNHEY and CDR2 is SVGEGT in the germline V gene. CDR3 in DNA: TGTGCCAGCAGTTACTCTCAGGGATTTACCGGGGAGCTGTTTTTT. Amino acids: CASSYSQGFTGELFF.

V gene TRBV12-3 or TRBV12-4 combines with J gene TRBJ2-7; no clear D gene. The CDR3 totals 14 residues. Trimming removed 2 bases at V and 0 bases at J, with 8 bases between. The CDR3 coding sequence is TGTGCCAGCAGTTTACAAACCGGCTCCTACGAGCAGTACTTC. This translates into CASSLQTGSYEQYF.

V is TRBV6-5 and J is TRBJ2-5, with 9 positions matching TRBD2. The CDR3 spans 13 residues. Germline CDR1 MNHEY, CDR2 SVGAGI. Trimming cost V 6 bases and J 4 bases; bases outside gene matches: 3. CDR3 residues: CASRKLAGETQYF. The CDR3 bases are TGTGCCAGCAGAAAACTAGCGGGAGAGACCCAGTACTTC.